This T cell receptor (beta chain) was retrieved from a study of cytomegalovirus exposure and HLA in healthy donors. After removal of 3 bases from V and 2 bases from J, the junction contained 7 bases not matched to a gene. Per germline, CDR1 SGHDT and CDR2 YYEEEE. The CDR3 extends over 15 amino acids. Assay: immunoSEQ multiplex PCR; the TCRdb copy retains only in-frame clones and omits some. The sample lists roughly 60,000 clones, 90% to 97% seen once, with roughly 1% in the top ten. This TCR derives from a woman aged 18-29 years in good health and CMV-seronegative. This chain uses TRBV5-6 with TRBJ2-5; TRBD2 agrees at 7 bases. The sample was PBMCs. In DNA, the CDR3 is TGTGCCAGCAGCTACGCTAGCGGCGGGCAAGAGACCCAGTACTTC. This encodes CASSYASGGQETQYF.